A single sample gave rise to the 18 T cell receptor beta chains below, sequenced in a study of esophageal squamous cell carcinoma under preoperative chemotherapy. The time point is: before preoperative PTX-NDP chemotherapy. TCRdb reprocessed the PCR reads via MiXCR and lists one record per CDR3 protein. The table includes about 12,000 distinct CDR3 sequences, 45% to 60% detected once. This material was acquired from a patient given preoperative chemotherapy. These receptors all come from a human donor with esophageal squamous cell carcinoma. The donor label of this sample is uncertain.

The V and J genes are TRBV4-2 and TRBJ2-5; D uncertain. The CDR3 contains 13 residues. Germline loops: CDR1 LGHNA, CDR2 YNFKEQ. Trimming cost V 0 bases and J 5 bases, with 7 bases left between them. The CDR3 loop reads CASSQEGRETQYF. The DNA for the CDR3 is TGTGCCAGCAGCCAAGAGGGAAGGGAGACCCAGTACTTC.

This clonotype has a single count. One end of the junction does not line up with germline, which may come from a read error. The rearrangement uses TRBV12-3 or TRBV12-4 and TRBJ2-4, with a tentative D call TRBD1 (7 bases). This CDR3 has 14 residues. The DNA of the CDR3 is TGTGGCGGCAGGGGGGTGTATGCCAAAGATACGCAGTATTTC. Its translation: CGGRGVYAKDTQYF.

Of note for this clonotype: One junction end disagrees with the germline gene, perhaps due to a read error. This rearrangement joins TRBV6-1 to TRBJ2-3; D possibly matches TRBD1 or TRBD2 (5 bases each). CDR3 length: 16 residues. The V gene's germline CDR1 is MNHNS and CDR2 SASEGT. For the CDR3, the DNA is TGTGCCAGCAGTGAGTTTGGGGGAAGCTACACAGAGACGCAGTATTTC. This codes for CASSEFGGSYTETQYF.

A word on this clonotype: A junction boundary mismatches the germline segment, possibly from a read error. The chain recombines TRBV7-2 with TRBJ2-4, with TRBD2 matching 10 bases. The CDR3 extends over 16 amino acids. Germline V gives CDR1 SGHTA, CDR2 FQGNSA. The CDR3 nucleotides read TGTGCCAGCAGGCAGCGGGGGGGGCTAGCCAAAGACATTCAGTACTTC. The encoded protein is CASRQRGGLAKDIQYF.

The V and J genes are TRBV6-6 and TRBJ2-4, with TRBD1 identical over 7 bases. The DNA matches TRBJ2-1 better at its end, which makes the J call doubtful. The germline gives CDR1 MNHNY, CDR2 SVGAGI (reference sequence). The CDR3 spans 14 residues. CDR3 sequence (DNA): TGTGCCAGCAGTTACTCGAGACAGGGAATAGAGCAGTTCTTC. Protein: CASSYSRQGIEQFF.

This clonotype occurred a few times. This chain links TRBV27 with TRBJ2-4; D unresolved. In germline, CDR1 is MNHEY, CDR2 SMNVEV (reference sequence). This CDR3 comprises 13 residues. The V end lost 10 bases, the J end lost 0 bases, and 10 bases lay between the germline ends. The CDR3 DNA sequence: TGTGCCACCAGAGCTACAGCCAAAAACATTCAGTACTTC. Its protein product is CATRATAKNIQYF.

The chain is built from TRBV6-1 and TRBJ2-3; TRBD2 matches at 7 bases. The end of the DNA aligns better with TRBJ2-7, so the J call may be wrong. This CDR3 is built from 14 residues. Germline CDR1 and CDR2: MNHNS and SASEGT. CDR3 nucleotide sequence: TGTGCCAGCGCCCGGACTAGTGAAGGTTTCGAGCAGTACTTC. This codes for CASARTSEGFEQYF.

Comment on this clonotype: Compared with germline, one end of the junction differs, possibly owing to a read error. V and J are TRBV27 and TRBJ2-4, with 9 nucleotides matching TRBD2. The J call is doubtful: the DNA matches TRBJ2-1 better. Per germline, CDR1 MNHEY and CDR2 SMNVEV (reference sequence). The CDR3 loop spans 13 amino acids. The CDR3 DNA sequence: TGTGGCAGCGGGGGGCGGGCCAAAAACACTCAGTTCTTC. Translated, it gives CGSGGRAKNTQFF.

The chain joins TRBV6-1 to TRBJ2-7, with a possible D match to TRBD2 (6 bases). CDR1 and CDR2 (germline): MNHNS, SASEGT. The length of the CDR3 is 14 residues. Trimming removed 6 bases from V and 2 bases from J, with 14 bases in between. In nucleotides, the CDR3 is TGTGCCAGCAGCTCAAGGGAGGCCGCCTACGAGCAGTACTTC. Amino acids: CASSSREAAYEQYF.

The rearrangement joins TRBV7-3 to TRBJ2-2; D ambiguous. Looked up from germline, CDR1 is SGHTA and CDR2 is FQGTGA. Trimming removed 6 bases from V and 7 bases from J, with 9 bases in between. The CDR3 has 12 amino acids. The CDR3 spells CASRTLGGELFF. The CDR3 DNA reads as TGTGCCAGCAGGACCTTGGGCGGGGAGCTGTTTTTT.

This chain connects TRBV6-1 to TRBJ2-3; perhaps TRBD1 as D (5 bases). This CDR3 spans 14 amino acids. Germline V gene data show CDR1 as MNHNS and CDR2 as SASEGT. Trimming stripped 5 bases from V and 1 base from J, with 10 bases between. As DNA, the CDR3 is TGTGCCAGCAGTCAGGGATGGGGCACAGATACGCAGTATTTT. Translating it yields CASSQGWGTDTQYF.

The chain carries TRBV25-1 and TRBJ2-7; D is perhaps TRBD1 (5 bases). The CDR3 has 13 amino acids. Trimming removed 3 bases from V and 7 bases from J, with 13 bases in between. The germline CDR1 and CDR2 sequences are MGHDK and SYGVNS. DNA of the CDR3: TGTGCCAGCAGTGACTCCACAGGTCGGGAGCAGTACTTC. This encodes CASSDSTGREQYF.

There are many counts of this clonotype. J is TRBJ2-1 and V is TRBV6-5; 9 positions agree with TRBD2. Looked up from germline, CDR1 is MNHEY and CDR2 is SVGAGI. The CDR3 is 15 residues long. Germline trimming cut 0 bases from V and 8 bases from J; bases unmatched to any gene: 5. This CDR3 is CASSYSAGGLDEQFF. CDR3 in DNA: TGTGCCAGCAGTTACTCGGCGGGAGGGTTGGATGAGCAGTTCTTC.

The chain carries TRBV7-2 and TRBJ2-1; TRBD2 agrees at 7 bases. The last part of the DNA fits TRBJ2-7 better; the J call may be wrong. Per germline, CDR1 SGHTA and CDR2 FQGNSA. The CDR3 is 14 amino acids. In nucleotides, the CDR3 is TGTGCCAGCAGCTCCCCCCGACTAGCTGGCGAGCAGTACTTC. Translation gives CASSSPRLAGEQYF.

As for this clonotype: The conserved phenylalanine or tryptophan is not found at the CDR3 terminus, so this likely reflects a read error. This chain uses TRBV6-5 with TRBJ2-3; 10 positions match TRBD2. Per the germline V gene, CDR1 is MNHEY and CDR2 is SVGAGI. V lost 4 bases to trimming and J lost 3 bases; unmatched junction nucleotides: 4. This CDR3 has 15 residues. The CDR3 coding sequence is TGTGCCAGCAGTTCTAGCGGGAGTGATACAGATACGCAGTATTCG. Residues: CASSSSGSDTDTQYS.

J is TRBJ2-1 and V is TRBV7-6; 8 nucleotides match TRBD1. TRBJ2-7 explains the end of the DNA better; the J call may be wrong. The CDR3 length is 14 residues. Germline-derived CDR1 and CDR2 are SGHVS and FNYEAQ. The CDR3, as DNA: TGTGCCAGCAGTACAGGGGGTTTGAGCTACGAGCAGTACTTC. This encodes CASSTGGLSYEQYF.

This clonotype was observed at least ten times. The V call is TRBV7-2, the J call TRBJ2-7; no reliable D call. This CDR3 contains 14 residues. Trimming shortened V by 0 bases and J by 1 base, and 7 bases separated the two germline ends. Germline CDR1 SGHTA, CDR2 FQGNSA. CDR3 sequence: CASSLARASYEQYF. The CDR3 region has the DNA TGTGCCAGCAGCTTAGCGAGAGCGTCCTACGAGCAGTACTTC.

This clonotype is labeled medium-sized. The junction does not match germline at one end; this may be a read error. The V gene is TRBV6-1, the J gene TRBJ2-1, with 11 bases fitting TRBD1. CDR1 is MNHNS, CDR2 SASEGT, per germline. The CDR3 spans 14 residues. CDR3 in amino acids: CASSEGQGAYEQFF. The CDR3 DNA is TGTGCCAGCAGCGAAGGACAGGGGGCCTACGAGCAGTTCTTC.